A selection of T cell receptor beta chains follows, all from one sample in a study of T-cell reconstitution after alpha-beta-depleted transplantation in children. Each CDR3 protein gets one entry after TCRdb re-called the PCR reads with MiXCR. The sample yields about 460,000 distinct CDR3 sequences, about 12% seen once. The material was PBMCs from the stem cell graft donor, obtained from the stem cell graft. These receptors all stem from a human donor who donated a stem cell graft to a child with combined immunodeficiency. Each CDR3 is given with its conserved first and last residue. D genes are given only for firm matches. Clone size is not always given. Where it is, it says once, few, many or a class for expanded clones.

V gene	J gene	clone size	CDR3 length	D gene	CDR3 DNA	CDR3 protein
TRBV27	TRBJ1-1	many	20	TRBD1	TGTGCCAGCAGTCCAATTATCCTATCAGGGACAGGATACAAGAACACTGAAGCTTTCTTT	CASSPIILSGTGYKNTEAFF
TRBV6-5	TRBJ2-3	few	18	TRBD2	TGTGCCAGCCGTTCCTTCTGGGTTGCGGGAGGGGGCACAGATACGCAGTATTTT	CASRSFWVAGGGTDTQYF
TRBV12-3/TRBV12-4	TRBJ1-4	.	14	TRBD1	TGTGCCAGCAGTCCGACAGGGAGACATGAAAAACTGTTTTTT	CASSPTGRHEKLFF
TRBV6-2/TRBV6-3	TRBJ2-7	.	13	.	TGTGCCAGCAACGGGCTTCCTCCCTACGAGCAGTACTTC	CASNGLPPYEQYF
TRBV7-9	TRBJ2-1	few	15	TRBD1	TGTGCCAGCAGCCCTCCGGGACAGTGGGCGAGTGAGCAGTTCTTC	CASSPPGQWASEQFF
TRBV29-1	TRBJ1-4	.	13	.	TGCAGCGTTGACGGGGGAGGTAATGAAAAACTGTTTTTT	CSVDGGGNEKLFF
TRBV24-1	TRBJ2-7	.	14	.	TGTGCCACCAGTCAAACGGCCGGGGCCGGCGAGCAGTACTTC	CATSQTAGAGEQYF
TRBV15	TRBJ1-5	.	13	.	TGTGCCACCAGCGCGAGACGGGGCCTGCCCCAGCATTTT	CATSARRGLPQHF
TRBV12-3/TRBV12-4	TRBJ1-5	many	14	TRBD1	TGTGCCAGCAGCCAAACGGGACAGAATCAGCCCCAGCATTTT	CASSQTGQNQPQHF
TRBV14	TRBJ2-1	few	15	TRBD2	TGTGCCAGCAACATTGCTAGCGGAGCCAACAATGAGCAGTTCTTC	CASNIASGANNEQFF
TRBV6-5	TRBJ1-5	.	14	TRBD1	TGTGCCAGCACCCGGACAGGGAGGGATCAGCCCCAGCATTTT	CASTRTGRDQPQHF
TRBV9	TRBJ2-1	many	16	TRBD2	TGTGCCAGCAGCGGACTAGCGGGGAGCTCCTACAATGAGCAGTTCTTC	CASSGLAGSSYNEQFF
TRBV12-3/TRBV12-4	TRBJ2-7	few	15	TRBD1	TGTGCCAGCAGATCCGGGACAGAAAGCTCCTACGAGCAGTACTTC	CASRSGTESSYEQYF
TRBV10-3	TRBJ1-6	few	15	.	TGTGCCATCAGTGATCCCCCCGGGACACCCACACCCCTCCACTTT	CAISDPPGTPTPLHF
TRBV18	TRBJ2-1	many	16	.	TGTGCCAGCTCACCGCAGCGGGGACAGTCCTACAATGAGCAGTTCTTC	CASSPQRGQSYNEQFF
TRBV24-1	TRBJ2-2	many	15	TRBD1	TGTGCCACCAGTGACGGGACAGCCGACACCGGGGAGCTGTTTTTT	CATSDGTADTGELFF
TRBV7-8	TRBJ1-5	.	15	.	TGTGCCAGCAGCTTAGACGGCGCTAGCAATCAGCCCCAGCATTTT	CASSLDGASNQPQHF
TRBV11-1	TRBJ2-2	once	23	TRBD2	TGTGCCAGCAGCCTACCGCCCCAAAGACTAGCGGGGGCCTCCCCGGGGTTTGACGGGGAGCTGTTTTTT	CASSLPPQRLAGASPGFDGELFF
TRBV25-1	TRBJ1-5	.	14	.	TGTGCCAGCAGTGATTTAGGGATGGATCAGCCCCAGCATTTT	CASSDLGMDQPQHF
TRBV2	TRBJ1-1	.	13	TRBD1	TGTGCCAGCACTCTGGACAGGGACCCCCAGGCTTTCTTT	CASTLDRDPQAFF
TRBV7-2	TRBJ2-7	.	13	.	TGTGCCACCCGTACGGGACCCTTCTACGAGCAGTACTTC	CATRTGPFYEQYF
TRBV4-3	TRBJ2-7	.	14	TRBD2	TGCGCCAGCAGCCCCCACGTGGGGGGAGGGGAGCAGTACTTC	CASSPHVGGGEQYF
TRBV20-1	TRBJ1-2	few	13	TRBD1	TGCAGTGCTGCGACAGGGTTGGACTATGGCTACACCTTC	CSAATGLDYGYTF
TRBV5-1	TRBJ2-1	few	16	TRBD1	TGCGCCAGCAGCGGCGGTGGCAGGGGGCCCACTTCGGAGCAGTTCTTC	CASSGGGRGPTSEQFF
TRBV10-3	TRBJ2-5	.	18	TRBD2	TGTGCCATCAGTGAGTCGCTTCTTCTAGCGGGAAATGTGGAGACCCAGTACTTC	CAISESLLLAGNVETQYF
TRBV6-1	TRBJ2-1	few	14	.	TGTGCCAGCAGCTCCGGGACACTGAACAATGAGCAGTTCTTC	CASSSGTLNNEQFF
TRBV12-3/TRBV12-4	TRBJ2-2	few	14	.	TGTGCCAGCAGTTTAAGGCAAGGAACCGGGGAGCTGTTTTTT	CASSLRQGTGELFF